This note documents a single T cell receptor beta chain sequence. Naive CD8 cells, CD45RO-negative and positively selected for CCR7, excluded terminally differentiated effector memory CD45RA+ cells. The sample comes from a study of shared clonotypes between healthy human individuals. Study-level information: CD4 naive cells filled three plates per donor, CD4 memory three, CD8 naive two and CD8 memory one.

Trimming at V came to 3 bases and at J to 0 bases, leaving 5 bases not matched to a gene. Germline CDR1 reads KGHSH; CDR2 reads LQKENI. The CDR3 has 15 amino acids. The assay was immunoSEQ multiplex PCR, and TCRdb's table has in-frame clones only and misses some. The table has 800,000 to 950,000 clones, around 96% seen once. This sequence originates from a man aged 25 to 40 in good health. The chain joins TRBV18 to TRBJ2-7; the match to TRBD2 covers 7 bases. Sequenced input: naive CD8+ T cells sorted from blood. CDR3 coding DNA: TGTGCCAGCTCACCCTCAGCGGGGATCTCCTACGAGCAGTACTTC. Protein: CASSPSAGISYEQYF.